This is a list of T cell receptor beta chains from one sample in a study of T cell repertoires and HLA-DP antigens. Assay used: immunoSEQ multiplex PCR; TCRdb lists only in-frame clones, some missing. This table has over 100,000 clones, more than 85% appearing once. Antigens of these TCRs are unknown. Source material: CD4+ T cells from PBMCs. All receptors derive from a woman aged 18-35 years in good health and CMV-seronegative. Both conserved end residues are part of each CDR3. D genes are given only for firm matches. Size tells how often a clone was seen (once, few, many) or the class of an expanded clone, and some rows leave it out.

D gene: .; J gene: TRBJ1-5; clone size: .; V gene: TRBV7-9; CDR3 DNA: TGTGCCAGCAGCTTACAAGGCGGATCAGATAAGGCTTTGCACTTT; CDR3 protein: CASSLQGGSDKALHF
D gene: TRBD2; J gene: TRBJ2-2; clone size: .; V gene: TRBV6-6; CDR3 DNA: TGTGCCAGCAGCCGAAGGGAGGGTAGCACCGGGGAGCTGTTTTTT; CDR3 protein: CASSRREGSTGELFF
D gene: .; J gene: TRBJ2-6; clone size: .; V gene: TRBV28; CDR3 DNA: TGTGCCAGCAGTCTAGCTGGTGGGGCCAACGTCCTGACTTTC; CDR3 protein: CASSLAGGANVLTF
D gene: TRBD2; J gene: TRBJ2-1; clone size: .; V gene: TRBV27; CDR3 DNA: TGTGCCAGCAGGAGATTAGGACTAGCGGGCAATGAGCAGTTCTTC; CDR3 protein: CASRRLGLAGNEQFF
D gene: .; J gene: TRBJ1-1; clone size: .; V gene: TRBV25-1; CDR3 DNA: TGTGCCAGCAGTGAATCCGGAAACCTGAACACTGAAGCTTTCTTT; CDR3 protein: CASSESGNLNTEAFF
D gene: TRBD2; J gene: TRBJ2-2; clone size: .; V gene: TRBV4-2; CDR3 DNA: TGTGCCAGCAGCCAAGATACTAGCGGGAGCCCCACCGGGGAGCTGTTTTTT; CDR3 protein: CASSQDTSGSPTGELFF
D gene: .; J gene: TRBJ2-5; clone size: .; V gene: TRBV7-2; CDR3 DNA: TGTGCCAGCAGCGTGGGACATAAAGAGACCCAGTACTTC; CDR3 protein: CASSVGHKETQYF
D gene: TRBD2; J gene: TRBJ2-5; clone size: .; V gene: TRBV28; CDR3 DNA: TGTGCCAGCAGTTTGAGTGCCGCGGGAGGTTCGGAGACCCAGTACTTC; CDR3 protein: CASSLSAAGGSETQYF
D gene: .; J gene: TRBJ2-1; clone size: .; V gene: TRBV5-6; CDR3 DNA: TGTGCCAGCCGTCAAACGGGGGTCAATGAGCAGTTCTTC; CDR3 protein: CASRQTGVNEQFF
D gene: .; J gene: TRBJ2-5; clone size: .; V gene: TRBV29-1; CDR3 DNA: TGCAGCGTGACGGACGGGGCGGAGACCCAGTACTTC; CDR3 protein: CSVTDGAETQYF
D gene: TRBD1; J gene: TRBJ2-1; clone size: .; V gene: TRBV11-2; CDR3 DNA: TGTGCCAGCAGCTCTAGGGGCTACAGGGGTGGGTACAATGAGCAGTTCTTC; CDR3 protein: CASSSRGYRGGYNEQFF
D gene: .; J gene: TRBJ1-2; clone size: .; V gene: TRBV6-1; CDR3 DNA: TGTGCCAGCAGTGAAGCTATGGGCGGCTCGGGGTATGGCTACACCTTC; CDR3 protein: CASSEAMGGSGYGYTF
D gene: TRBD1; J gene: TRBJ2-5; clone size: .; V gene: TRBV5-1; CDR3 DNA: TGCGCCAGCAGCTTGGAAGGACAGGGATTAGCGACCCAGTACTTC; CDR3 protein: CASSLEGQGLATQYF
D gene: .; J gene: TRBJ1-1; clone size: .; V gene: TRBV5-1; CDR3 DNA: TGCGCCAGCAGCTTGGATACCCTTCCCACTGAAGCTTTCTTT; CDR3 protein: CASSLDTLPTEAFF
D gene: .; J gene: TRBJ1-5; clone size: few; V gene: TRBV4-1; CDR3 DNA: TGCGCCAGCAGCCAAGCCGGGGCACGAGGCCCTCAGCCCCAGCATTTT; CDR3 protein: CASSQAGARGPQPQHF
D gene: .; J gene: TRBJ1-1; clone size: .; V gene: TRBV12-5; CDR3 DNA: TGTGCTAGTGGTCCAGGGTTAAGGAACACTGAAGCTTTCTTT; CDR3 protein: CASGPGLRNTEAFF